Following are 24 T cell receptor beta chains from one sample sequenced in a study of CD8+ T cells in alopecia areata. Extraction of RNA preceded its reverse transcription into cDNA, which served as the sequencing template. Measured with immunoSEQ multiplex PCR; TCRdb has only the in-frame clones, and not every one. The data show about 120,000 clones, with approximately 49% seen just once and under 20% held by the top ten. This specimen was CD8+ T cells sorted from blood, taken at week 0. Every receptor here comes from a human donor with alopecia areata.

This chain connects TRBV4-3 to TRBJ2-3, with D possibly called TRBD1 or TRBD2 (6 bases each). Germline V gives CDR1 LGHNA, CDR2 YSLEER. V lost 7 bases, J lost 4 bases, and 15 bases lay in between. This CDR3 has 14 amino acids. The CDR3 nucleotides are TGCGCCAGCAACCGCCCGAGGGGGGCAGATACGCAGTATTTT. It translates to CASNRPRGADTQYF.

The chain uses TRBV6-1 and TRBJ2-7, with 12 positions matching TRBD1. Per germline, CDR1 MNHNS and CDR2 SASEGT. The CDR3 totals 16 residues. The trim removed 0 bases at V and 6 bases at J, leaving 6 bases unmatched. CDR3 loop: CASSEAEGTGGREQYF. CDR3 DNA sequence: TGTGCCAGCAGTGAAGCGGAAGGGACAGGGGGCCGCGAGCAGTACTTC.

The J gene is TRBJ2-5, the V gene TRBV7-2; 9 bases agree with TRBD2. Looked up from germline, CDR1 is SGHTA and CDR2 is FQGNSA. This CDR3 spans 16 amino acids. With V trimmed by 0 bases and J by 5 bases, 7 bases remained unmatched. CDR3 in amino acids: CASSLARAGGPETQYF. CDR3 in DNA: TGTGCCAGCAGCTTAGCGAGGGCGGGGGGGCCGGAGACCCAGTACTTC.

The chain joins TRBV30 to TRBJ1-2, with D tentatively TRBD1 (6 bases). Germline CDR1 GTSNPN, CDR2 SVGIG (reference sequence). V lost 2 bases to trimming and J lost 7 bases, with 14 bases between them. The CDR3 runs to 13 residues. CDR3 loop: CAWSFSGGGGYTF. Here the CDR3 DNA reads TGTGCCTGGAGTTTTTCGGGAGGGGGTGGCTACACCTTC. Full variable domain (remainder filled in from reference TRBV30 and TRBJ1-2): SQTIHQWPATLVQPVGSPLSLECTVEGTSNPNLYWYRQAAGRGLQLLFYSVGIGQISSEVPQNLSASRPQDRQFILSSKKLLLSDSGFYLCAWSFSGGGGYTFGSGTRLTVV.

The chain recombines TRBV4-2 with TRBJ2-7, with no clear D. The V gene lost 0 bases and the J gene lost 2 bases, with 14 bases spanning the gap. The length of the CDR3 is 16 residues. Germline loops: CDR1 LGHNA, CDR2 YNFKEQ. DNA of the CDR3: TGTGCCAGCAGCCAAGAACCCAGCGACGCGACCTACGAGCAGTACTTC. As protein: CASSQEPSDATYEQYF.

The DNA of the CDR3 is TGTGCCAGTATCCGGGGACAGGGATACAATGAGCAGTTCTTC. Translating it yields CASIRGQGYNEQFF. The gene calls are TRBV19 and TRBJ2-1; 9 bases are a match to TRBD1. Germline lookup yields CDR1 LNHDA and CDR2 SQIVND (reference sequence). Trimming cost V 7 bases and J 4 bases; bases outside gene matches: 5. CDR3 length: 14 residues.

The V and J genes are TRBV4-1 and TRBJ2-7; D is unresolved. Trimming pared 0 bases from V and 4 bases from J, leaving 13 bases between. This CDR3 comprises 15 residues. In germline, CDR1 is MGHRA, CDR2 YSYEKL. The DNA for the CDR3 is TGCGCCAGCAGCCAAGACCCTGGCGCCGGGTACGAGCAGTACTTC. This translates into CASSQDPGAGYEQYF.

The chain carries TRBV2 and TRBJ2-1; 7 nucleotides line up with TRBD2. This CDR3 is built from 13 residues. Trimming cost V 9 bases and J 5 bases; bases outside gene matches: 7. The germline CDR1 and CDR2 sequences are SNHLY and FYNNEI. The DNA of the CDR3 is TGTGCCAGACTTGAGCGGGGTGACAATGAGCAGTTCTTC. Protein sequence: CARLERGDNEQFF.

The chain links TRBV7-8 to TRBJ2-6; no clear D. V was shortened by 5 bases and J by 4 bases, with 6 bases between the two germline ends. This CDR3 contains 13 residues. The germline V gene has CDR1 SGHVS and CDR2 FQNEAQ. CDR3 sequence reads: CASSASGANVLTF. CDR3 nucleotide sequence: TGTGCCAGCAGCGCGTCCGGGGCCAACGTCCTGACTTTC.

This clone occurred a few times. The CDR3 bases are TGCAGCGTCCAGTGGATAGCGGTGCAGTTCTTC. It specifies CSVQWIAVQFF. This chain uses TRBV29-1 with TRBJ2-1; TRBD2 is a possible D gene (6 bases). This CDR3 has 11 amino acids. Trimming took off 6 bases at V and 12 bases at J, with 15 bases between the two ends. From germline, CDR1 is SQVTM and CDR2 ANQGSEA.

This clone was seen only a few times. The CDR3 nucleotides read TGTGCCAGCAGCTTAGGCGACGGGGTCCCCGGGGAGCTGTTTTTT. This codes for CASSLGDGVPGELFF. The chain carries TRBV11-2 and TRBJ2-2; possible D gene TRBD2, 5 bases. The CDR3 is made up of 15 amino acids. V was shortened by 1 base and J by 6 bases, with 12 bases between the two germline ends. Germline V gene data show CDR1 as SGHAT and CDR2 as FQNNGV.

This clone has just a few counts. The rearrangement links TRBV7-9 to TRBJ2-2; TRBD2 might be the D (6 bases). The CDR3 sequence is 14 residues long. V was shortened by 3 bases and J by 4 bases, with 9 bases between the two germline ends. CDR1 and CDR2 from the germline V gene are SEHNR and FQNEAQ (reference sequence). The CDR3 sequence: CASSLGLATGELFF. The CDR3 DNA reads TGTGCCAGCAGCTTGGGACTTGCCACCGGGGAGCTGTTTTTT. Full variable domain (outside the CDR3, taken from reference TRBV7-9 and TRBJ2-2): DTGVSQNPRHKITKRGQNVTFRCDPISEHNRLYWYRQTLGQGPEFLTYFQNEAQLEKSRLLSDRFSAERPKGSFSTLEIQRTEQGDSAMYLCASSLGLATGELFFGEGSRLTVL.

The chain has TRBV29-1 and TRBJ1-1; TRBD1 matches at 7 bases. CDR1 is SQVTM, CDR2 ANQGSEA, per germline. Trimming at V came to 4 bases and at J to 5 bases, leaving 4 bases not matched to a gene. This CDR3 has 12 residues. CDR3 bases: TGCAGCGTTGCTGACAGGGAGACTGAAGCTTTCTTT. This encodes CSVADRETEAFF.

This clone was seen just once. This sequence joins TRBV7-2 and TRBJ2-5; no reliable D call. The CDR3 runs to 15 residues. Germline values: CDR1 SGHTA, CDR2 FQGNSA. Trimming shortened V by 1 base and J by 2 bases, and 11 bases separated the two germline ends. Here the CDR3 DNA reads TGTGCCAGCAGCTTAGAAGGCCGAACTCAAGAGACCCAGTACTTC. It specifies CASSLEGRTQETQYF. Looking up the rest from reference TRBV7-2 and TRBJ2-5 gives the full variable domain: GAGVSQSPSNKVTEKGKDVELRCDPISGHTALYWYRQSLGQGLEFLIYFQGNSAPDKSGLPSDRFSAERTGGSVSTLTIQRTQQEDSAVYLCASSLEGRTQETQYFGPGTRLLVL.

The chain carries TRBV5-4 and TRBJ2-7; 7 bases match TRBD1. Germline CDR1 SGHNT, CDR2 YYREEE (reference sequence). Trimming took 4 bases from V and 7 from J; bases not matched to a gene: 8. CDR3 length: 13 amino acids. This CDR3 reads CASSGDRASEQYF. The CDR3, as DNA: TGTGCCAGCAGCGGCGACAGGGCGAGTGAGCAGTACTTC.

This clone was seen only a few times. This chain links TRBV2 with TRBJ2-7, with 8 bases identical to TRBD1. This CDR3 has 14 residues. V dropped 4 bases and J dropped 7; count of bases not matched to a gene: 9. Germline lookup yields CDR1 SNHLY and CDR2 FYNNEI. The CDR3 reads CASSVGQGLLEQYF. The CDR3 DNA reads TGTGCCAGCAGTGTAGGACAGGGCCTTCTAGAGCAGTACTTC.

This rearrangement joins TRBV5-1 to TRBJ1-1, with a weak D call TRBD1 (5 bases). Germline CDR1 SGHRS, CDR2 YFSETQ. Trimming removed 4 bases at V and 4 bases at J, with 11 bases between. This CDR3 comprises 13 residues. CDR3 residues: CASSHRGFTEAFF. The CDR3 DNA reads TGCGCCAGCAGCCACCGGGGGTTCACTGAAGCTTTCTTT.

The chain joins TRBV27 to TRBJ1-2; D possibly corresponds to TRBD1 (6 bases). V was pared by 5 bases and J by 3 bases, with 19 bases between. The CDR3 sequence is 16 residues long. CDR1 is MNHEY, CDR2 SMNVEV, per germline (reference sequence). CDR3 protein: CASSRTGPHTHYGYTF. The CDR3 region has the DNA TGTGCCAGCAGTCGAACAGGGCCTCATACGCACTATGGCTACACCTTC.

This clone was counted once. The chain couples TRBV7-8 to TRBJ2-7; D might be TRBD1 or TRBD2, each matching 6 bases. Trimming removed 3 bases at V and 2 bases at J, with 8 bases between. CDR1 is SGHVS, CDR2 FQNEAQ, per germline. The CDR3 covers 13 residues. The CDR3 DNA reads TGTGCCAGCAGCTTGGGGGGCCCCTACGAGCAGTACTTC. Translation gives CASSLGGPYEQYF.

This chain uses TRBV30 with TRBJ1-5, with 7 bases identical to TRBD1. Per germline, CDR1 GTSNPN and CDR2 SVGIG (reference sequence). The junction had 8 bases not matched to a gene; V was cut back by 0 bases and J by 6 bases. This CDR3 has 15 residues. The CDR3 DNA sequence: TGTGCCTGGAGTGTACCCACAGGGGATGGTCAGCCCCAGCATTTT. Amino acid sequence: CAWSVPTGDGQPQHF.

This chain joins TRBV5-4 and TRBJ1-2, with D maybe TRBD1 (6 bases). CDR3 length: 15 amino acids. Germline CDR1 and CDR2: SGHNT and YYREEE (reference sequence). Trimming left V 2 bases short and J 12 bases short, with 23 bases between. Here the CDR3 DNA reads TGTGCCAGCAGCTTCGAGGGGGGCGACAGAAAGGGACACACCTTC. It yields the protein CASSFEGGDRKGHTF.

Only one count was recorded for this clone. The chain is built from TRBV4-3 and TRBJ2-3; no clear D gene. This CDR3 region has 14 residues. V was trimmed by 1 base and J by 1 base, leaving 6 bases between them. CDR1 and CDR2 from the germline V gene are LGHNA and YSLEER. The CDR3 coding sequence is TGCGCCAGCAGCCAAGGTGGACGCACAGATACGCAGTATTTT. Protein sequence: CASSQGGRTDTQYF.

This chain joins TRBV19 and TRBJ1-2, with unresolved D. CDR1 is LNHDA and CDR2 is SQIVND in the germline V gene (reference sequence). Trimming removed 6 bases from V and 7 bases from J, with 12 bases in between. The CDR3 is made up of 12 amino acids. CDR3 protein: CASRLGGLGYTF. As DNA, the CDR3 is TGTGCCAGTAGACTCGGCGGACTTGGCTACACCTTC.

A few counts support this clone. This sequence joins TRBV27 and TRBJ2-3; D uncertain. The CDR3 is 14 residues long. Germline-derived CDR1 and CDR2 are MNHEY and SMNVEV (reference sequence). V lost 8 bases and J lost 8, with 20 bases in between. The CDR3 is CASAPDGFEGTQYF. In DNA, the CDR3 is TGTGCCAGCGCCCCGGACGGCTTCGAAGGTACGCAGTATTTT.